This entry concerns a single T cell receptor (beta chain). What it binds is not known. Germline lookup yields CDR1 SGDLS and CDR2 YYNGEE. There are 16 residues in the CDR3. This record comes from a study of human CD8 memory T cell subsets. Study-wide results and limits: Stem-like memory and precursor exhausted T cell populations exhibited comparably high diversity, in distinction to effector memory cells. The stem-like memory T cell repertoire shared very little with the precursor exhausted T cell repertoire.

The TPEX subset meant dysfunctional early memory CD8+ cells, CCR7+ PD-1+ TIGIT+. Scientists made TCR beta libraries using UMI-labeled 5' RACE. TCRdb reworked the 5' RACE reads into one entry per CDR3 protein, no DNA. Here the sample table reports about 10,000 distinct CDR3 sequences. What was sequenced was CD8+ T cells from PBMCs. The V and J genes are TRBV9 and TRBJ2-7; TCRdb's D call, TRBD2, is unchecked because there is no DNA. This TCR derives from a human donor in good health. The CDR3 is CASSVGSSGNSGEQYF. The variable domain in full, completed from reference TRBV9 and TRBJ2-7, reads DSGVTQTPKHLITATGQRVTLRCSPRSGDLSVYWYQQSLDQGLQFLIQYYNGEERAKGNILERFSAQQFPDLHSELNLSSLELGDSALYFCASSVGSSGNSGEQYFGPGTRLTVT.